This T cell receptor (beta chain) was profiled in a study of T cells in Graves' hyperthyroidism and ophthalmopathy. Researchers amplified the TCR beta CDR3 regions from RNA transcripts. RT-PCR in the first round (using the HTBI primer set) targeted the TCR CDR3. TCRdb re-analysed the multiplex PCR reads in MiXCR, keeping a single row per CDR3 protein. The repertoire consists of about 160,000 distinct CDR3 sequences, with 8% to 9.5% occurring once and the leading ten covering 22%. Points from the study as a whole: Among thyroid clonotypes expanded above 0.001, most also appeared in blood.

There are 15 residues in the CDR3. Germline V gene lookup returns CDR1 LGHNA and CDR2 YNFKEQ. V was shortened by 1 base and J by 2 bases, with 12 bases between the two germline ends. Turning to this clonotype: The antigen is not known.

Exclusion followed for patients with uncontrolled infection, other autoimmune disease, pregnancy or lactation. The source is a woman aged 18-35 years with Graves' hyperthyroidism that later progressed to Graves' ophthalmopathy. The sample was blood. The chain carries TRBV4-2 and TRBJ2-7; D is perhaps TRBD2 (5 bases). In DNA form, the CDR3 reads TGTGCCAGCAGCCAAGGGTTAGCGCAAACCTACGAGCAGTACTTC. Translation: CASSQGLAQTYEQYF.